The 25 T cell receptor beta chains reported below all come from one sample, sequenced in a study of T cell repertoires in cytomegalovirus infection. Their recognized antigens are unknown. TCRdb re-called the reads with MiXCR, one entry per CDR3 protein. This table has under 150,000 distinct CDR3 sequences, 30% appearing once. This specimen consisted of CD8+ T cells from cultured PBMCs, obtained from culture after CMV antigen stimulation. The receptors originated from a human donor in good health (CMV status not recorded). Some clones in this sample may be carry-over from other donors' samples.

In this sample, this clonotype turned up a few times. This chain joins TRBV5-6 and TRBJ2-1; D gene ambiguous. The CDR3 length is 12 residues. Trimming left V 0 bases short and J 4 bases short, with 2 bases between. Germline values: CDR1 SGHDT, CDR2 YYEEEE. The CDR3 protein is CASSLVYNEQFF. The CDR3 DNA sequence: TGTGCCAGCAGCTTGGTGTACAATGAGCAGTTCTTC.

This clonotype was seen repeatedly, ten times or more. The chain links TRBV6-2 or TRBV6-3 to TRBJ2-1, with no clear D. V lost 5 bases to trimming and J lost 1 base, with 12 bases between them. The CDR3 has 15 residues. Germline V CDR1 and CDR2: MNHEY, SVGEGT. CDR3 loop: CASSPPELSYNEQFF. In DNA, the CDR3 is TGTGCCAGCAGTCCCCCGGAGCTATCCTACAATGAGCAGTTCTTC.

In its sample, this clonotype was seen a few times. This chain uses TRBV7-6 with TRBJ2-7, with 9 bases identical to TRBD2. In germline, CDR1 is SGHVS, CDR2 FNYEAQ. The length of the CDR3 is 17 residues. Germline trimming cut 1 base from V and 0 bases from J; bases unmatched to any gene: 7. As DNA, the CDR3 is TGTGCCAGCAGCTTAGTGGTAGCGGGGGACAACTCCTACGAGCAGTACTTC. It yields the protein CASSLVVAGDNSYEQYF.

This chain uses TRBV4-1 with TRBJ1-6; 10 nucleotides align to TRBD1. The CDR3 extends over 13 amino acids. The germline CDR1 and CDR2 sequences are MGHRA and YSYEKL. J gave up 7 bases and V 8 bases, and 2 bases lay outside the gene matches. CDR3 region: CASRGQGNSPLHF. As DNA, the CDR3 is TGCGCCAGCCGGGGACAGGGGAATTCACCCCTCCACTTT.

This chain connects TRBV19 to TRBJ2-1, with 8 bases fitting TRBD1. CDR3 length: 15 residues. The junction had 4 bases not matched to a gene; V was cut back by 4 bases and J by 2 bases. The V gene's germline CDR1 is LNHDA and CDR2 SQIVND (reference sequence). This chain's CDR3 is CASSRPGQAYNEQFF. The CDR3 DNA reads TGTGCCAGTAGTAGACCGGGACAGGCCTACAATGAGCAGTTCTTC.

The rearrangement joins TRBV18 to TRBJ2-3, with 9 nucleotides matching TRBD2. Per germline, CDR1 KGHSH and CDR2 LQKENI. The trim removed 0 bases at V and 2 bases at J, leaving 3 bases unmatched. This CDR3 spans 16 amino acids. CDR3 DNA sequence: TGTGCCAGCTCACCACCGTCTAGCGGGATCACAGATACGCAGTATTTT. It yields the protein CASSPPSSGITDTQYF.

The chain employs TRBV6-5 and TRBJ2-3, with TRBD1 identical over 7 bases. This CDR3 region has 13 residues. CDR1 is MNHEY and CDR2 is SVGAGI in the germline V gene. The trim removed 1 base at V and 11 bases at J, leaving 6 bases unmatched. CDR3 sequence: CASSYYRQGEQYF. The CDR3 coding sequence is TGTGCCAGCAGTTACTACCGACAGGGAGAGCAGTATTTT.

This chain uses TRBV7-8 with TRBJ1-5; a weak D match, TRBD1 (5 bases). The CDR3 is 13 amino acids. The germline V and J ends were trimmed by 3 bases and 10 bases, with 13 bases remaining between them. Per the germline V gene, CDR1 is SGHVS and CDR2 is FQNEAQ. In DNA, the CDR3 is TGTGCCAGCAGCTTGGGGCAGGGATATCCCCAGCATTTT. It encodes CASSLGQGYPQHF. The full variable domain, completed using reference TRBV7-8 and TRBJ1-5, is GAGVSQSPRYKVAKRGQDVALRCDPISGHVSLFWYQQALGQGPEFLTYFQNEAQLDKSGLPSDRFFAERPEGSVSTLKIQRTQQEDSAVYLCASSLGQGYPQHFGDGTRLSIL.

This clonotype was detected a few times. The chain carries TRBV7-9 and TRBJ1-1; D is perhaps TRBD1 (5 bases). This CDR3 spans 15 amino acids. The V end lost 3 bases, the J end lost 0 bases, and 11 bases lay between the germline ends. The germline V gene has CDR1 SEHNR and CDR2 FQNEAQ (reference sequence). The DNA for the CDR3 is TGTGCCAGCAGCTTGGTCGGGGGGATGAACACTGAAGCTTTCTTT. Translating gives CASSLVGGMNTEAFF.

V is TRBV9 and J is TRBJ2-1; D gene uncertain. V was pared by 0 bases and J by 4 bases, with 8 bases between. Germline CDR1 SGDLS, CDR2 YYNGEE. This CDR3 is 14 amino acids long. The CDR3 region has the DNA TGTGCCAGCAGCGTAGATGGCCGATACAATGAGCAGTTCTTC. It codes for CASSVDGRYNEQFF. Using reference TRBV9 and TRBJ2-1 for the parts outside the CDR3, the full variable domain is DSGVTQTPKHLITATGQRVTLRCSPRSGDLSVYWYQQSLDQGLQFLIQYYNGEERAKGNILERFSAQQFPDLHSELNLSSLELGDSALYFCASSVDGRYNEQFFGPGTRLTVL.

V is TRBV27 and J is TRBJ2-1; 10 bases are a match to TRBD1. Germline CDR1 is MNHEY and CDR2 is SMNVEV (reference sequence). The trim removed 1 base at V and 3 bases at J, leaving 3 bases unmatched. The CDR3 is 16 amino acids. The CDR3 sequence is CASSLFGTGVYNEQFF. CDR3 nucleotides: TGTGCCAGCAGTTTATTCGGGACAGGGGTCTACAATGAGCAGTTCTTC.

This chain links TRBV28 with TRBJ1-1, with 7 bases lining up with TRBD1. This CDR3 has 17 residues. V dropped 3 bases and J dropped 1; count of bases not matched to a gene: 11. The germline V gene has CDR1 MDHEN and CDR2 SYDVKM. The CDR3 nucleotides read TGTGCCAGCAGTTTCGAAACAGGGGTGGGGCCGAACACTGAAGCTTTCTTT. It yields the protein CASSFETGVGPNTEAFF.

The chain has TRBV14 and TRBJ1-3, with D perhaps TRBD1 (5 bases). Trimming stripped 0 bases from V and 0 bases from J, with 6 bases between. This CDR3 is built from 15 residues. Per the germline V gene, CDR1 is SGHDN and CDR2 is FVKESK. CDR3 sequence reads: CASSQDRDSGNTIYF. DNA for the CDR3: TGTGCCAGCAGCCAAGACAGGGACTCTGGAAACACCATATATTTT.

The chain links TRBV7-8 to TRBJ2-3, with TRBD1 identical over 9 bases. V trimming: 5 bases; J trimming: 3 bases; junction bases outside the gene matches: 12. The CDR3 extends over 17 amino acids. The germline V gene has CDR1 SGHVS and CDR2 FQNEAQ. CDR3 protein: CASSPGWRTGVTDTQYF. The CDR3 DNA follows: TGTGCCAGCAGCCCAGGTTGGAGGACAGGGGTTACAGATACGCAGTATTTT.

This clonotype was picked up a small number of times. The rearrangement uses TRBV28 and TRBJ1-5; 9 bases align to TRBD1. CDR3 length equals 14 residues. From germline, CDR1 is MDHEN and CDR2 SYDVKM. The trim removed 6 bases at V and 4 bases at J, leaving 4 bases unmatched. This CDR3 is CASSWGQGNQPQHF. CDR3 nucleotide sequence: TGTGCCAGCAGCTGGGGACAGGGAAATCAGCCCCAGCATTTT.

This chain uses TRBV9 with TRBJ2-5; D tentatively fits TRBD1 or TRBD2 (5 bases each). Trimming left V 3 bases short and J 2 bases short, with 11 bases between. Germline CDR1 is SGDLS and CDR2 is YYNGEE. CDR3 length: 14 amino acids. For the CDR3, the DNA is TGTGCCAGCAGCGCCAGGGACGGTCAAGAGACCCAGTACTTC. This gives the protein CASSARDGQETQYF.

This clonotype was seen many times. The gene calls are TRBV7-6 and TRBJ2-7, with 14 bases aligning to TRBD2. Germline trimming cut 2 bases from V and 5 bases from J; bases unmatched to any gene: 11. The CDR3 extends over 18 amino acids. Germline-derived CDR1 and CDR2 are SGHVS and FNYEAQ. The CDR3 DNA follows: TGTGCCAGCAGCTTAACATCCCGCGGGACTAGCGGGGGAAACGAGCAGTACTTC. Translation gives CASSLTSRGTSGGNEQYF. The complete variable domain, with remaining parts taken from reference TRBV7-6 and TRBJ2-7, reads GAGVSQSPRYKVTKRGQDVALRCDPISGHVSLYWYRQALGQGPEFLTYFNYEAQQDKSGLPNDRFSAERPEGSISTLTIQRTEQRDSAMYRCASSLTSRGTSGGNEQYFGPGTRLTVT.

The J gene is TRBJ2-7, the V gene TRBV20-1; 8 bases are a match to TRBD1. V was clipped by 5 bases and J by 1 base; unmatched bases: 7. The germline V gene encodes CDR1 DFQATT and CDR2 SNEGSKA (reference sequence). CDR3 length: 14 amino acids. The CDR3 region is CSAPVDRGSYEQYF. Written as DNA, the CDR3 is TGCAGTGCTCCCGTAGACAGGGGTTCCTACGAGCAGTACTTC.

The J gene is TRBJ2-2, the V gene TRBV5-1, with TRBD1 identical over 9 bases. Germline V gene data show CDR1 as SGHRS and CDR2 as YFSETQ. This CDR3 is built from 19 residues. V was clipped by 4 bases and J by 0 bases; unmatched bases: 13. The CDR3 spells CASSPLPVTGGANTGELFF. DNA of the CDR3: TGCGCCAGCAGCCCGCTACCCGTTACAGGGGGCGCGAACACCGGGGAGCTGTTTTTT.

This clonotype showed up just a few times. This chain connects TRBV11-2 to TRBJ2-1; TRBD2 might be the D (5 bases). The CDR3 loop spans 13 amino acids. Trimming left V 5 bases short and J 3 bases short, with 8 bases between. CDR1 is SGHAT, CDR2 FQNNGV, per germline. The CDR3 DNA reads TGTGCCAGCAGCATTGGACTCTACAATGAGCAGTTCTTC. Translation: CASSIGLYNEQFF.

The V call is TRBV12-5, the J call TRBJ1-2; 8 bases agree with TRBD1. Germline V lookup: CDR1 LGHNT, CDR2 FRNRAP. V dropped 7 bases and J dropped 7; count of bases not matched to a gene: 11. The CDR3 totals 14 residues. The CDR3 reads CASAPGQATTGYTF. For the CDR3, the DNA is TGTGCTAGTGCCCCGGGACAGGCCACTACTGGCTACACCTTC.

The V call is TRBV7-2, the J call TRBJ1-1; D unresolved. Germline V CDR1 and CDR2: SGHTA, FQGNSA. V was pared by 1 base and J by 5 bases, with 11 bases between. The CDR3 loop spans 14 amino acids. CDR3 DNA: TGTGCCAGCAGCTTAGAAGGATCCGGGACTGAAGCTTTCTTT. It encodes CASSLEGSGTEAFF.

The sample holds many counts of this clonotype. The V call is TRBV12-3 or TRBV12-4, the J call TRBJ1-4; possibly TRBD1 for D (5 bases). V was trimmed by 4 bases and J by 2 bases, leaving 23 bases between them. This CDR3 spans 19 amino acids. Written as DNA, the CDR3 is TGTGCCAGCAGTTCCTCCCCCGGGACTCAATTCGCGACTAATGAAAAACTGTTTTTT. Translating gives CASSSSPGTQFATNEKLFF.

This clonotype occurred many times. The chain recombines TRBV7-2 with TRBJ2-7; 10 positions agree with TRBD1. The CDR3 is 13 amino acids. Germline V lookup: CDR1 SGHTA, CDR2 FQGNSA. Losses at the gene ends were 3 bases for V and 6 bases for J; bases not matched to a gene: 2. This chain's CDR3 is CASSLTGGPEQYF. The CDR3 DNA follows: TGTGCCAGCAGCTTGACAGGGGGCCCCGAGCAGTACTTC.

This clonotype was counted a few times. The CDR3 region is CASSPGPPVGTQYF. CDR3 DNA sequence: TGTGCCAGCAGCCCCGGCCCTCCGGTCGGTACGCAGTATTTT. The gene calls are TRBV6-5 and TRBJ2-3, with D hard to call. The V end was cut by 6 bases, the J end by 8 bases, with 18 bases between. The V gene's germline CDR1 is MNHEY and CDR2 SVGAGI. CDR3 length: 14 residues.